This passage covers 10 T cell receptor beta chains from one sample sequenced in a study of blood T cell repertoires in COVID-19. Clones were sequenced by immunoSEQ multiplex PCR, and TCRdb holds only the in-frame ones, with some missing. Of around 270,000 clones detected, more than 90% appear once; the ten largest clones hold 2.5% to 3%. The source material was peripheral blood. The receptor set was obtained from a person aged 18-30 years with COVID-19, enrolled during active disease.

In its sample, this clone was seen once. CDR3 bases: TGCGCCAGCAGCCAGGGGCGCAGTTCGGTCACCTACGAGCAGTACTTC. Amino acid sequence: CASSQGRSSVTYEQYF. The V and J genes are TRBV4-3 and TRBJ2-7, with a tentative D call TRBD1 (5 bases). From germline, CDR1 is LGHNA and CDR2 YSLEER. The CDR3 extends over 16 amino acids. The V end was cut by 3 bases, the J end by 2 bases, with 17 bases between.

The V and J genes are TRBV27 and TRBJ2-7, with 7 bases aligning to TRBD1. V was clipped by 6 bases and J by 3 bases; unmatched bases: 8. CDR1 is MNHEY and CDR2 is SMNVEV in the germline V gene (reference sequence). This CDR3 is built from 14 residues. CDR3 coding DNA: TGTGCCAGCAGCTCAAGGGACAGATACTACGAGCAGTACTTC. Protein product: CASSSRDRYYEQYF.

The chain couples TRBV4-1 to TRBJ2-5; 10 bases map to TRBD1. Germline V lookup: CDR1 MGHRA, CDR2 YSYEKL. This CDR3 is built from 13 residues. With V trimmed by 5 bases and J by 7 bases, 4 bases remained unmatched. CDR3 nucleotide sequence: TGCGCCAGCAGCGACAGGGGGCGAGTGACCCAGTACTTC. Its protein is CASSDRGRVTQYF.

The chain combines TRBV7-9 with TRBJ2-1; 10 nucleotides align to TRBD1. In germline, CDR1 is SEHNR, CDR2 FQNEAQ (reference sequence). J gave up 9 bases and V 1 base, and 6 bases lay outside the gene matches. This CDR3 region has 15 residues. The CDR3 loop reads CASSLVGGQGGEQFF. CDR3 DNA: TGTGCCAGCAGCTTAGTAGGCGGACAGGGGGGTGAGCAGTTCTTC.

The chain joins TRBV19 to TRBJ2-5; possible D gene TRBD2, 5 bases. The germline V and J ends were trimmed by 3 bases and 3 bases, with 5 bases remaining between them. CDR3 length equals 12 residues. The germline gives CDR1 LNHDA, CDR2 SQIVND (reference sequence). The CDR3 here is CASSMTKETQYF. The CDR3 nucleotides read TGTGCCAGTAGTATGACTAAAGAGACCCAGTACTTC.

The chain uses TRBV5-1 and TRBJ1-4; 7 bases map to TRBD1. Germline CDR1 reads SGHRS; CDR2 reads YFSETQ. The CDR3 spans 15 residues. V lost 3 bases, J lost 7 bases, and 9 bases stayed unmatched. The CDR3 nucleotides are TGCGCCAGCAGCTCGGCACAGGGGCGGGGTGAAAAACTGTTTTTT. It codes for CASSSAQGRGEKLFF.

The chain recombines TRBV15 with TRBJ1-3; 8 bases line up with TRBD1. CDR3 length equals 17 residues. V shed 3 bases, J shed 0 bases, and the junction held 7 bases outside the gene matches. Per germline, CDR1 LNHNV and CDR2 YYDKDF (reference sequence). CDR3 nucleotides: TGTGCCACCAGCAGTCCTGGGACAGGCCTCTCTGGAAACACCATATATTTT. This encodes CATSSPGTGLSGNTIYF.

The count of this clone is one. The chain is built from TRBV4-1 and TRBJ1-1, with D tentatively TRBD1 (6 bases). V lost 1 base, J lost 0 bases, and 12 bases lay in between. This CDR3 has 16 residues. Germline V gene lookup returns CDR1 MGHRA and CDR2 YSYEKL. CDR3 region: CASSQVGHVMNTEAFF. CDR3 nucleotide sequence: TGCGCCAGCAGCCAAGTGGGACATGTTATGAACACTGAAGCTTTCTTT.

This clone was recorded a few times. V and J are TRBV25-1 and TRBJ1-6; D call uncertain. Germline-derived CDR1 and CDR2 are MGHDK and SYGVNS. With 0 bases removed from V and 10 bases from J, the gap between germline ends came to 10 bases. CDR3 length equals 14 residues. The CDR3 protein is CASSEYQEGSPLHF. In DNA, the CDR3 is TGTGCCAGCAGTGAATATCAAGAGGGATCACCCCTCCACTTT.

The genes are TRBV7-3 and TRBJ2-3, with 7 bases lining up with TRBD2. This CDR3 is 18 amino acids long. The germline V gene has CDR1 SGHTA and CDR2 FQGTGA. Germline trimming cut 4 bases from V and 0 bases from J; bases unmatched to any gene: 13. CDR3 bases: TGTGCCAGCAGCTCGCGCCTAGGACTAGGCGGTAGCACAGATACGCAGTATTTT. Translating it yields CASSSRLGLGGSTDTQYF. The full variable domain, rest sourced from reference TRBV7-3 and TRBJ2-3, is GAGVSQTPSNKVTEKGKYVELRCDPISGHTALYWYRQSLGQGPEFLIYFQGTGAADDSGLPNDRFFAVRPEGSVSTLKIQRTERGDSAVYLCASSSRLGLGGSTDTQYFGPGTRLTVL.